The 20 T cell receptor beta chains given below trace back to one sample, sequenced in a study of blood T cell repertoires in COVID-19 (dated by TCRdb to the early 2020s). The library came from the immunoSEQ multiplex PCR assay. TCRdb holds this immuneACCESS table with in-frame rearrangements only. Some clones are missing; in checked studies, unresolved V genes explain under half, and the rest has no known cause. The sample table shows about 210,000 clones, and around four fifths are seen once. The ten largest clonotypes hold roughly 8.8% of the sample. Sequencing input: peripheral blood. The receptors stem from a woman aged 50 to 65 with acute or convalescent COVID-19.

The CDR3 DNA sequence: TGTGCCAGCAGCCAGTCGGGTTTCACCTCGAACACCGGGGAGCTGTTTTTT. It specifies CASSQSGFTSNTGELFF. J is TRBJ2-2 and V is TRBV4-2; no firm D call. This CDR3 has 17 residues. V gave up 3 bases and J gave up 0 bases, with 14 bases separating them. Per germline, CDR1 LGHNA and CDR2 YNFKEQ.

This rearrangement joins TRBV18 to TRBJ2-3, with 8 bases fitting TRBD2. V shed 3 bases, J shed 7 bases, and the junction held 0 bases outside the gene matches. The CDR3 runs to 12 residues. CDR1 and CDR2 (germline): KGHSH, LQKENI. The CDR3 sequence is CASSPSGNTQYF. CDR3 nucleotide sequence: TGTGCCAGCTCACCTAGCGGGAATACGCAGTATTTT.

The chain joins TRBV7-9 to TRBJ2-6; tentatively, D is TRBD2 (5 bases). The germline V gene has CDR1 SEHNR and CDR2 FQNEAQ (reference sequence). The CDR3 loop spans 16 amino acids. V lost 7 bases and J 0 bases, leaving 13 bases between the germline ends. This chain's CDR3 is CASTLAGVSGANVLTF. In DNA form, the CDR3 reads TGTGCCAGCACCCTAGCTGGAGTCTCTGGGGCCAACGTCCTGACTTTC.

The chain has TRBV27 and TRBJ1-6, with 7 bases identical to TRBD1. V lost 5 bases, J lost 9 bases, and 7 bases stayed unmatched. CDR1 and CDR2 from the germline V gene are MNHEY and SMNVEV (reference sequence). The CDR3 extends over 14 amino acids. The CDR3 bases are TGTGCCAGCAGTGTGACAGGGAGTTTTTCACCCCTCCACTTT. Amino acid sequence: CASSVTGSFSPLHF.

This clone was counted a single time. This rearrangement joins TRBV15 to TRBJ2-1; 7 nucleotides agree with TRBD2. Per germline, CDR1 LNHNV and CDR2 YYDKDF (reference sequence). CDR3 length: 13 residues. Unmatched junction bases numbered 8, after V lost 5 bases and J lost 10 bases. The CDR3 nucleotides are TGTGCCACCAGCTCCGGGGGGATCAGAGAGCAGTTCTTC. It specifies CATSSGGIREQFF.

The CDR3 DNA reads TGTGCCATCAGAGTCGACAGAGACGAAGCTTTCTTT. It translates to CAIRVDRDEAFF. The rearrangement links TRBV10-3 to TRBJ1-1; tentatively, D is TRBD1 (5 bases). With 6 bases removed from V and 8 bases from J, the gap between germline ends came to 13 bases. The CDR3 is made up of 12 amino acids. Germline loops: CDR1 ENHRY, CDR2 SYGVKD.

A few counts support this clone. CDR3 DNA sequence: TGTGCCAGCCAACCCGGGACAGGGGCCTACAATGAGCAGTTCTTC. Its translation: CASQPGTGAYNEQFF. This chain joins TRBV19 and TRBJ2-1; 10 bases are shared with TRBD1. The germline V gene has CDR1 LNHDA and CDR2 SQIVND (reference sequence). The CDR3 consists of 15 residues. V shed 9 bases and J 2 bases; nucleotides not matched to a gene: 7.

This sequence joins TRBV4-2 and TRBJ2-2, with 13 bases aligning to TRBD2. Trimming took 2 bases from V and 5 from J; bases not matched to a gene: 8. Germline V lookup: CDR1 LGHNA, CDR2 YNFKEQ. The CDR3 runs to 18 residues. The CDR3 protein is CASSQTDGTSGITGELFF. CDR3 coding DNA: TGTGCCAGCAGCCAAACGGATGGGACTAGCGGGATAACCGGGGAGCTGTTTTTT.

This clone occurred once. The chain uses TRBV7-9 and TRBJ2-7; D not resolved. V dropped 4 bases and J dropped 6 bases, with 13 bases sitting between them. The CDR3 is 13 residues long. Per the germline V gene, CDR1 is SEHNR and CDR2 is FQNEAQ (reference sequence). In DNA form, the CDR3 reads TGTGCCAGCAGCTCCTACGGTCGAGGCGAGCAGTACTTC. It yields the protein CASSSYGRGEQYF.

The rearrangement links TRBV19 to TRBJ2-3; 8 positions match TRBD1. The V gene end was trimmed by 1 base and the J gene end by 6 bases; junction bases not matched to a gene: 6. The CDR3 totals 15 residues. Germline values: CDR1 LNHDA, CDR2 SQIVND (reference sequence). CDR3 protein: CASSIGTGSSDTQYF. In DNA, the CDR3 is TGTGCCAGTAGTATAGGGACAGGGAGCTCGGATACGCAGTATTTT.

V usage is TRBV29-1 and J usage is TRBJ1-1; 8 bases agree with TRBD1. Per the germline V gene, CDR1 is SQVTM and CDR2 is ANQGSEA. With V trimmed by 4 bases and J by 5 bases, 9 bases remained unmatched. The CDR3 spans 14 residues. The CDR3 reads CSVGVWTGRTEAFF. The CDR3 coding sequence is TGCAGCGTTGGAGTTTGGACAGGGAGGACTGAAGCTTTCTTT.

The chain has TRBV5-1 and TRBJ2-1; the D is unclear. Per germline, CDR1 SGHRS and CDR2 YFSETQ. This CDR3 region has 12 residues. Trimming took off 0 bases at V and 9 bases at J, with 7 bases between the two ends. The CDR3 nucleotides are TGCGCCAGCAGCTTGGGACGAGGTGAGCAGTTCTTC. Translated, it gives CASSLGRGEQFF.

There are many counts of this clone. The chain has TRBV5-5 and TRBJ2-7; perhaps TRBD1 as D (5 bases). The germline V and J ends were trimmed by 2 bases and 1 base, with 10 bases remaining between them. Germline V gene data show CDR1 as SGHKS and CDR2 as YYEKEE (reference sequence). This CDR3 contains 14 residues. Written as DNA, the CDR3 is TGTGCCAGCAGCTTATACAGGTCTTCCTACGAGCAGTACTTC. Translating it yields CASSLYRSSYEQYF.

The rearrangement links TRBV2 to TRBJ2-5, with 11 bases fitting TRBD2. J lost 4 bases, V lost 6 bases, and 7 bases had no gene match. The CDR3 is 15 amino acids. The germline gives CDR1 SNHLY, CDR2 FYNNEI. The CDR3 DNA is TGTGCCAGCAGCGATCCGGGACTAGCGGTAGAGACCCAGTACTTC. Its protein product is CASSDPGLAVETQYF.

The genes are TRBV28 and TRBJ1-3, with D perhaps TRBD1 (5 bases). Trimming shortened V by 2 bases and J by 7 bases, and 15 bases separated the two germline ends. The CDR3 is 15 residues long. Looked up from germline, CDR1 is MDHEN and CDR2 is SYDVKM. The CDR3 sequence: CASSLLRGGLNTIYF. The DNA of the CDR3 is TGTGCCAGCAGTTTACTTCGCGGGGGGTTGAACACCATATATTTT.

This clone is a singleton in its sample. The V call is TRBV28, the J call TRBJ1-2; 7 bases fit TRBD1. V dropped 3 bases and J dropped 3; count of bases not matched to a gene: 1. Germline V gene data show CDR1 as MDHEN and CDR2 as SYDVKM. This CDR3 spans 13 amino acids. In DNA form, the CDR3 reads TGTGCCAGCAGTTTGACAGGGCACTATGGCTACACCTTC. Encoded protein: CASSLTGHYGYTF.

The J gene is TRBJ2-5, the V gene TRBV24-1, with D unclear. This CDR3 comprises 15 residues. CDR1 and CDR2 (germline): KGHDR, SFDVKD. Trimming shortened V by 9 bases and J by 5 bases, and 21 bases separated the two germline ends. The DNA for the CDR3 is TGTGCCACCCTTACTAAAATTGCACCCCACGAGACCCAGTACTTC. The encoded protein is CATLTKIAPHETQYF.

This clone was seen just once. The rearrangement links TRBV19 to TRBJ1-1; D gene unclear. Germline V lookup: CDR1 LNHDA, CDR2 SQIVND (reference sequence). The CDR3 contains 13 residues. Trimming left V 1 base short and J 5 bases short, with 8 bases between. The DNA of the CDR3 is TGTGCCAGTAGTATAGGGAGGGAGACTGAAGCTTTCTTT. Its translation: CASSIGRETEAFF.

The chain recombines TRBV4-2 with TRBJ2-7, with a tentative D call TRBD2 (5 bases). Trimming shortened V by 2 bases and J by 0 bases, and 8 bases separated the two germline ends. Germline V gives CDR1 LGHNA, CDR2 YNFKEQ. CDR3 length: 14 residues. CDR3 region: CASSQSGFSYEQYF. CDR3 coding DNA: TGTGCCAGCAGCCAAAGCGGATTCTCCTACGAGCAGTACTTC.

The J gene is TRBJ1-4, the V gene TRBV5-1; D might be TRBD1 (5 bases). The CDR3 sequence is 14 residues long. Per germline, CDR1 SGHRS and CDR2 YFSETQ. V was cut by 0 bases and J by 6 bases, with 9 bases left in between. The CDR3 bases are TGCGCCAGCAGCTTGGGGGGCGTTGATGAAAAACTGTTTTTT. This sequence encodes CASSLGGVDEKLFF.